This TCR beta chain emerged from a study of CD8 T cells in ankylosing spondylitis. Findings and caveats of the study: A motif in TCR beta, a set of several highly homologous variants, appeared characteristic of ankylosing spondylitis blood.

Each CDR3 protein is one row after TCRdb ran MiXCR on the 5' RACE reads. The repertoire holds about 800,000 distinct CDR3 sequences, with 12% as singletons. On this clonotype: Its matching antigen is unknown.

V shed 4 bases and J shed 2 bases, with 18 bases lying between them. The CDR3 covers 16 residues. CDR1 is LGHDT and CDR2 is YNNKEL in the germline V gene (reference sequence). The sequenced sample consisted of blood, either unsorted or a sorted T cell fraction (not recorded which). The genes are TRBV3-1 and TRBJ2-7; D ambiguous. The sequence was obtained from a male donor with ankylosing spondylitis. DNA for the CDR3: TGTGCCAGCAGCCGTCTATTTCTGTGGGAAACCTACGAGCAGTACTTC. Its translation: CASSRLFLWETYEQYF.